One T cell receptor beta chain is described in this entry. The antigen remains unidentified. Trimming took off 4 bases at V and 0 bases at J, with 14 bases between the two ends. This CDR3 spans 16 amino acids. The data were taken from a study of vaccination and CD4 T cells after COVID-19. Treatment: approximately 10-day PBMC culture with coronavirus spike peptide pools or control peptides (ViraFEST assay). Cultured CD4+ T-cell DNA underwent Oncomine TCR Beta short-read sequencing. TCRdb reanalysed the PCR reads using MiXCR and keeps one entry per CDR3 protein. The data hold about 17,000 distinct CDR3 sequences, with 25% to 30% observed a single time.

V usage is TRBV5-3 and J usage is TRBJ2-1; D is possibly TRBD1 (6 bases). TRBV5-3 carries the ORF label, with uncertain function. Sequenced sample: cultured CD4+ T cells from blood. This receptor was identified in a human donor with COVID-19. The CDR3 region has the DNA TGTGCCAGAAGCACCCCCCAGGGGAGCTCCTACAATGAGCAGTTCTTC. As protein: CARSTPQGSSYNEQFF.